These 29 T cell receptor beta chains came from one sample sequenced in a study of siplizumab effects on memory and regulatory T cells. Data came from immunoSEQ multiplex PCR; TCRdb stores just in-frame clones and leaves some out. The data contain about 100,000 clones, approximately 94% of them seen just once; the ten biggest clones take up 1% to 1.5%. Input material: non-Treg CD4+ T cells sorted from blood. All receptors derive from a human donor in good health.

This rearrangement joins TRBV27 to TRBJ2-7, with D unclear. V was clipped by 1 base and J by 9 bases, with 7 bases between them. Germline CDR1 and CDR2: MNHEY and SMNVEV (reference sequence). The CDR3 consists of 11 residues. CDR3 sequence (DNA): TGTGCCAGCAGTTTATTTGGCGTGCAGTACTTC. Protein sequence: CASSLFGVQYF.

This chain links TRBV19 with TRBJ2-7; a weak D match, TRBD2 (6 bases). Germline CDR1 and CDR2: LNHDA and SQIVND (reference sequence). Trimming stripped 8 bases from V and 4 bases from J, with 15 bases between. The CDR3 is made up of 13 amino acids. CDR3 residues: CASGLSRGYEQYF. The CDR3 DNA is TGTGCCAGTGGACTATCTCGAGGGTACGAGCAGTACTTC.

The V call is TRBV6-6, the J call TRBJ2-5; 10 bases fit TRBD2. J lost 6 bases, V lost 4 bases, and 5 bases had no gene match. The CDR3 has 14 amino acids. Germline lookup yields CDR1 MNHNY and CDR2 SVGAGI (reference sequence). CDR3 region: CASSWLAGAKTQYF. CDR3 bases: TGTGCCAGCAGTTGGCTAGCGGGAGCAAAGACCCAGTACTTC.

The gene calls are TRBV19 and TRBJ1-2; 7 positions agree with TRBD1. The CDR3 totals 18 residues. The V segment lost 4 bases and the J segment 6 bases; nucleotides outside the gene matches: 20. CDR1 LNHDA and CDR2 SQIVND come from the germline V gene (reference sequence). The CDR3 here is CASSKRPGDRVAPHGYTF. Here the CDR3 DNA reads TGTGCCAGTAGTAAGAGGCCGGGAGACAGGGTAGCCCCTCATGGCTACACCTTC.

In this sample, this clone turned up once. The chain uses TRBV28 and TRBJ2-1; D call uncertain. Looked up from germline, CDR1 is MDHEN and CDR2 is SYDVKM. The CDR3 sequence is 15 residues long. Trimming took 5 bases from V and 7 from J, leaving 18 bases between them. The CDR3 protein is CASSPYRPRVNEQFF. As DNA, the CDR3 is TGTGCCAGCAGTCCGTATCGCCCTCGAGTGAATGAGCAGTTCTTC.

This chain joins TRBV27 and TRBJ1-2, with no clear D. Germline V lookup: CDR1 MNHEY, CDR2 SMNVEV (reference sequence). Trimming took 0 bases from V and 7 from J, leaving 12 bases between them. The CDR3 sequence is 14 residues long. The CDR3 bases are TGTGCCAGCAGTTTATCGGGTCCTAAGGGTGGCTACACCTTC. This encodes CASSLSGPKGGYTF.

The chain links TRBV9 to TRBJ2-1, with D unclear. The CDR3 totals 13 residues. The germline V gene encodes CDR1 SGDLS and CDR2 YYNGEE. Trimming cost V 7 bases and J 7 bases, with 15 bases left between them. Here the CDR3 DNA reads TGTGCCAGCTCCCCGGTAACACCGAATGAGCAGTTCTTC. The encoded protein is CASSPVTPNEQFF.

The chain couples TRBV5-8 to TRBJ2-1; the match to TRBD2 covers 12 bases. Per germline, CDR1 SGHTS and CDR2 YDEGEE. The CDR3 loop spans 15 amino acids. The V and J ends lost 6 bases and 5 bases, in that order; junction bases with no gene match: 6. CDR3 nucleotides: TGTGCCAGCATACCGGGACTAGCGGGTGACAATGAGCAGTTCTTC. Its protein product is CASIPGLAGDNEQFF.

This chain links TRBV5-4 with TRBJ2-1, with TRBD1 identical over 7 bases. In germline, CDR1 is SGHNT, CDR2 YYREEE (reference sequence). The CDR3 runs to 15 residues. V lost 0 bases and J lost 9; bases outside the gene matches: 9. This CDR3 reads CASSLATGHRGEQFF. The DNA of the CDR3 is TGTGCCAGCAGCTTGGCGACAGGGCATAGGGGTGAGCAGTTCTTC.

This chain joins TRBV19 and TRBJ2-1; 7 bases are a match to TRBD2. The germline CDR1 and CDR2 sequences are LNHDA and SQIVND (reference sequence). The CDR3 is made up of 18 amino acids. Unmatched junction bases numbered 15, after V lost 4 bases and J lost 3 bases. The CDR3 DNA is TGTGCCAGTAGTAGTAATAGAAAGGCGGGAGAGGGCTACAATGAGCAGTTCTTC. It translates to CASSSNRKAGEGYNEQFF.

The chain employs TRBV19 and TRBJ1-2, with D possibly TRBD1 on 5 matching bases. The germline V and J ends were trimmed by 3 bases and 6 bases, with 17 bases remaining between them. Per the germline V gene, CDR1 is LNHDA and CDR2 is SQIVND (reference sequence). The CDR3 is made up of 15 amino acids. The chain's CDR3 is CASSITGRGENGYTF. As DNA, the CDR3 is TGTGCCAGTAGTATTACTGGGCGGGGGGAGAATGGCTACACCTTC.

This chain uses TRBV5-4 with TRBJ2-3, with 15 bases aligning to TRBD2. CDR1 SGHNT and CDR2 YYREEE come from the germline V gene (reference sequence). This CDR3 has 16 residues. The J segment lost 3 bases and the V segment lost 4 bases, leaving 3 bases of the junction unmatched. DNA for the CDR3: TGTGCCAGCAGCCCCGGGACTAGCGGGAGGACAGATACGCAGTATTTT. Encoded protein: CASSPGTSGRTDTQYF.

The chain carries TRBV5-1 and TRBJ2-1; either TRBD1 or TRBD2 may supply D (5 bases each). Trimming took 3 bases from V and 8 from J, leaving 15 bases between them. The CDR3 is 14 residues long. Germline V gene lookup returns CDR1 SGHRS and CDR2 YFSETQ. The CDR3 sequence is CASSWLPGPDEQFF. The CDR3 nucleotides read TGCGCCAGCAGCTGGCTGCCGGGACCCGATGAGCAGTTCTTC.

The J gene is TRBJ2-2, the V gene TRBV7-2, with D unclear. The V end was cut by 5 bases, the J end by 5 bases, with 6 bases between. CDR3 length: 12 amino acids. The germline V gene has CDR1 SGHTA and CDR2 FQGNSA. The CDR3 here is CASSRTTGELFF. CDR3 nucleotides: TGTGCCAGCAGCCGGACGACCGGGGAGCTGTTTTTT.

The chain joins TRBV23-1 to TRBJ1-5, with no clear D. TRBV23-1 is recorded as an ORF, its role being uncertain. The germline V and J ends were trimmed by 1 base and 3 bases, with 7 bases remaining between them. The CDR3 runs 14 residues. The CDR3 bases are TGCGCCAGCAGTCAATGTCGGCTCAATCAGCCCCAGCATTTT. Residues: CASSQCRLNQPQHF.

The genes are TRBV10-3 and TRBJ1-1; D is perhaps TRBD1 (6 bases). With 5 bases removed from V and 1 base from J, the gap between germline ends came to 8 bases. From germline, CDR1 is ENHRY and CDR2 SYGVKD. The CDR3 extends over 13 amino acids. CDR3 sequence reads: CAISRTANTEAFF. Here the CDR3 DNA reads TGTGCCATCAGTCGGACAGCGAACACTGAAGCTTTCTTT.

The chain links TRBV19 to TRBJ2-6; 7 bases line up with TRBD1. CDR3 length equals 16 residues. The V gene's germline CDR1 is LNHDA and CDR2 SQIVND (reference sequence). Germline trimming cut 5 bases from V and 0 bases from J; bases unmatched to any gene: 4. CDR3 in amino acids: CASSDRDLSGANVLTF. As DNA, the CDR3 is TGTGCCAGTAGTGACAGGGACCTCTCTGGGGCCAACGTCCTGACTTTC.

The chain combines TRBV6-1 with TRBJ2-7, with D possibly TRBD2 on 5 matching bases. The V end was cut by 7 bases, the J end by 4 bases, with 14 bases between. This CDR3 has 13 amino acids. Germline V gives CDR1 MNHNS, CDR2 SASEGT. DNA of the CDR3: TGTGCCAGCATCCTGGCGGGTCGGTACGAGCAGTACTTC. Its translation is CASILAGRYEQYF.

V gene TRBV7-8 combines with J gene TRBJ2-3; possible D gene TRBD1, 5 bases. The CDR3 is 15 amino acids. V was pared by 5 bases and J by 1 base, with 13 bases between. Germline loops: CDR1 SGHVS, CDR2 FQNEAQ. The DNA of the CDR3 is TGTGCCAGCAGCCAGACTGGACAACGCACAGATACGCAGTATTTT. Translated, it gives CASSQTGQRTDTQYF.

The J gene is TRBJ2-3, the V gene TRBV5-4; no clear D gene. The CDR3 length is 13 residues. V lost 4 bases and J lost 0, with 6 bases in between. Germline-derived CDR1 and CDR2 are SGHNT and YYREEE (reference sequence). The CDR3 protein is CASSTASTDTQYF. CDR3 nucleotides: TGTGCCAGCAGCACGGCTAGCACAGATACGCAGTATTTT.

In DNA form, the CDR3 reads TGTGCCAGTAGTAATTGGCAGAGGTCGGAAGCTTTCTTT. Translated, it gives CASSNWQRSEAFF. This chain uses TRBV19 with TRBJ1-1; unclear D gene. Germline lookup yields CDR1 LNHDA and CDR2 SQIVND (reference sequence). V was trimmed by 4 bases and J by 8 bases, leaving 14 bases between them. The CDR3 runs 13 residues.

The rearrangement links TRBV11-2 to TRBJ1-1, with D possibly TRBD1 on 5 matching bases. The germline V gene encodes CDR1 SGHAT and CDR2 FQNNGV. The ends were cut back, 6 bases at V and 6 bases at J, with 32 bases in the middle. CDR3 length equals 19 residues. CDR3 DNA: TGTGCCAGCAGACCGAGCGTTTATAACAGGCTGGACGAGCTCGCTGAAGCTTTCTTT. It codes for CASRPSVYNRLDELAEAFF.

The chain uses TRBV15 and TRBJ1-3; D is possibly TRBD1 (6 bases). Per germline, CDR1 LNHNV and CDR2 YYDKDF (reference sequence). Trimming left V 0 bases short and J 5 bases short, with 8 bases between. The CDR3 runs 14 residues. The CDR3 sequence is CATSRDRGRNTIYF. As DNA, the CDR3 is TGTGCCACCAGCAGAGACAGGGGACGAAACACCATATATTTT. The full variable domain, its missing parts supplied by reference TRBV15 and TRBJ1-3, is DAMVIQNPRYQVTQFGKPVTLSCSQTLNHNVMYWYQQKSSQAPKLLFHYYDKDFNNEADTPDNFQSRRPNTSFCFLDIRSPGLGDTAMYLCATSRDRGRNTIYFGEGSWLTVV.

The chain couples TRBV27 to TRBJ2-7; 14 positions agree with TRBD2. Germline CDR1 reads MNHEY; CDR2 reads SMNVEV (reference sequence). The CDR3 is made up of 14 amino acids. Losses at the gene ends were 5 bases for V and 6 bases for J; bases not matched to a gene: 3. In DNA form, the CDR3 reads TGTGCCAGCAGTCGGACTAGCGGGAGGTTCGAGCAGTACTTC. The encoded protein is CASSRTSGRFEQYF.

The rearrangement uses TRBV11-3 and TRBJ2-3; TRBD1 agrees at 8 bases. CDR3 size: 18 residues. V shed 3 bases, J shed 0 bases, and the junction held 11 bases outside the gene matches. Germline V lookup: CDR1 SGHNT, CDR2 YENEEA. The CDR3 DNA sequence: TGTGCCAGCAGCTTTGGGACAGGCGATACCACTAGCACAGATACGCAGTATTTT. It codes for CASSFGTGDTTSTDTQYF.

This CDR3 reads CAISESGGLTYEQYF. As DNA, the CDR3 is TGTGCCATCAGTGAGTCGGGGGGACTAACCTACGAGCAGTACTTC. V gene TRBV10-3 combines with J gene TRBJ2-7; 7 bases fit TRBD2. This CDR3 is built from 15 residues. V lost 0 bases, J lost 2 bases, and 4 bases stayed unmatched. In germline, CDR1 is ENHRY, CDR2 SYGVKD.

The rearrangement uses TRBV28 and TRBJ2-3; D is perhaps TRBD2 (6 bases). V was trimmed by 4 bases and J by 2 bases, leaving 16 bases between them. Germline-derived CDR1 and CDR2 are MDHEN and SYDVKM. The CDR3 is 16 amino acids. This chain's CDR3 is CASSSPGGTYTDTQYF. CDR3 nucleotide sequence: TGTGCCAGCAGTTCCCCCGGCGGGACCTACACAGATACGCAGTATTTT.

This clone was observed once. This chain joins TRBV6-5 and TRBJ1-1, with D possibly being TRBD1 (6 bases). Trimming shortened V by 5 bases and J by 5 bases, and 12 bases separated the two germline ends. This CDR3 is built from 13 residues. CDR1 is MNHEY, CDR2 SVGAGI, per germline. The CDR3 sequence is CASSEGGRTEAFF. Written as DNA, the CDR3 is TGTGCCAGCAGTGAAGGGGGGAGGACTGAAGCTTTCTTT.

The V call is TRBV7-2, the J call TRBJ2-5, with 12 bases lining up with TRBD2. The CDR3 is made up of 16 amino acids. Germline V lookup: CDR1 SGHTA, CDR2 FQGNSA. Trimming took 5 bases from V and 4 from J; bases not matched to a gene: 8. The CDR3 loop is CASSQRTSGMSETQYF. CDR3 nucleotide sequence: TGTGCCAGCAGCCAAAGGACTAGCGGGATGTCAGAGACCCAGTACTTC.